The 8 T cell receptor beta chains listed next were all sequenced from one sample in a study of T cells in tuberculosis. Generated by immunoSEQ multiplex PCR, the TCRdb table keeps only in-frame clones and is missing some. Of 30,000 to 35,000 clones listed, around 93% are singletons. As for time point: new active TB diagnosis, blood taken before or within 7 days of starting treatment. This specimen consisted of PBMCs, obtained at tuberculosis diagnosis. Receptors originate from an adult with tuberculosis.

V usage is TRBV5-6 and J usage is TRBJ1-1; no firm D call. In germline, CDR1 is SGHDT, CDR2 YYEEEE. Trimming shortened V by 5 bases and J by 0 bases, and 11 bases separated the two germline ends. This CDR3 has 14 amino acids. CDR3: CASSFTGVNTEAFF. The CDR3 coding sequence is TGTGCCAGCAGTTTTACCGGGGTGAACACTGAAGCTTTCTTT.

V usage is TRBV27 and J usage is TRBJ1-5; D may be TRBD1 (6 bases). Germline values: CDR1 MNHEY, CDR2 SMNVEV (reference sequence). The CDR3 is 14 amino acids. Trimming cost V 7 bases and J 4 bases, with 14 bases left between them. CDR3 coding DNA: TGTGCCAGCAAAACGGGAGGGGGTAATCAGCCCCAGCATTTT. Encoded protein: CASKTGGGNQPQHF.

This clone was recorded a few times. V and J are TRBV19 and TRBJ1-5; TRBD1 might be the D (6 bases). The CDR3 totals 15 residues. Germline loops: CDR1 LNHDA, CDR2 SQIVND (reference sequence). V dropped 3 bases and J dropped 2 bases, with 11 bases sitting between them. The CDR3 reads CASSIIRGGNQPQHF. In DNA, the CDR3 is TGTGCCAGTAGTATTATCAGGGGTGGCAATCAGCCCCAGCATTTT.

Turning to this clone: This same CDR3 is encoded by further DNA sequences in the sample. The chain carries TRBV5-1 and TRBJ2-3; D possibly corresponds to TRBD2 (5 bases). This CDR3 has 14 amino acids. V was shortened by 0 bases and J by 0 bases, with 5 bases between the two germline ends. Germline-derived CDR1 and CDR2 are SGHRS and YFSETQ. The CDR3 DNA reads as TGCGCCAGCAGCTTGGGGACTAGCACAGATACGCAGTATTTT. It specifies CASSLGTSTDTQYF. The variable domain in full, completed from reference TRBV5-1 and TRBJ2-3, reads KAGVTQTPRYLIKTRGQQVTLSCSPISGHRSVSWYQQTPGQGLQFLFEYFSETQRNKGNFPGRFSGRQFSNSRSEMNVSTLELGDSALYLCASSLGTSTDTQYFGPGTRLTVL.

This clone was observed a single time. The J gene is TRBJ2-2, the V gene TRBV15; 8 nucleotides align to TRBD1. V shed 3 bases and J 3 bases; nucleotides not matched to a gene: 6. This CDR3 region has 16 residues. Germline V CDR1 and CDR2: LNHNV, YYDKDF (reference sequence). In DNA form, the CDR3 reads TGTGCCACCAGCAGGGCGACAGGGGAGTACACCGGGGAGCTGTTTTTT. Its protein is CATSRATGEYTGELFF.

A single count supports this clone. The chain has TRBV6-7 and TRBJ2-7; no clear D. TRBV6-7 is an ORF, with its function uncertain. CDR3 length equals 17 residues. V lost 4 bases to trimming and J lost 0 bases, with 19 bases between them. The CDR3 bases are TGTGCCAGCAGTTCCCCACCGCGCACTATATCCTCCTACGAGCAGTACGTC. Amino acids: CASSSPPRTISSYEQYV.

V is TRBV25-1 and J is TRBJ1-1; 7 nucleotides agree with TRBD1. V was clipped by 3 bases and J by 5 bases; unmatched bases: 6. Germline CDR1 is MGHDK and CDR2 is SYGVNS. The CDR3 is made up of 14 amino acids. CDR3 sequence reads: CASSDHPRGTEAFF. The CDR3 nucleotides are TGTGCCAGCAGTGACCACCCCAGGGGGACTGAAGCTTTCTTT.

The CDR3, as DNA: TGCGCCAGCAGTCAGGACACTGTGAACACCGGGGAGCTGTTTTTT. This codes for CASSQDTVNTGELFF. V is TRBV5-1 and J is TRBJ2-2; TRBD1 is a possible D gene (5 bases). V dropped 5 bases and J dropped 1 base, with 12 bases sitting between them. Per germline, CDR1 SGHRS and CDR2 YFSETQ. CDR3 length: 15 residues.